The 29 T cell receptor beta chains below all came from one sample that was sequenced in a study of cytomegalovirus exposure and HLA in healthy donors. Primers for the PCR totalled 60 Vbeta and 13 Jbeta. The table came from immunoSEQ multiplex PCR; TCRdb's copy has only in-frame clones and leaves some out. This sample has 150,000 to 200,000 clones; 84% occur once, and the top ten carry more than 1.5%. The sample consisted of PBMCs. These receptors came from a man aged 18 to 35 in good health and CMV-seronegative.

This sequence joins TRBV30 and TRBJ2-3; D possibly corresponds to TRBD2 (7 bases). The ends were cut back, 0 bases at V and 7 bases at J, with 11 bases in the middle. The length of the CDR3 is 13 residues. The germline V gene has CDR1 GTSNPN and CDR2 SVGIG (reference sequence). The CDR3 DNA is TGTGCCTGGAGTGTAGGGGGGGGCAATACGCAGTATTTT. As protein: CAWSVGGGNTQYF.

The chain has TRBV7-2 and TRBJ2-2; possibly TRBD1 for D (5 bases). This CDR3 region has 16 residues. The ends were cut back, 1 base at V and 4 bases at J, with 13 bases in the middle. From germline, CDR1 is SGHTA and CDR2 FQGNSA. Written as DNA, the CDR3 is TGTGCCAGCAGCTTAGTTGTAGGGGCAGTCACCGGGGAGCTGTTTTTT. As protein: CASSLVVGAVTGELFF. The complete variable domain, with remaining parts taken from reference TRBV7-2 and TRBJ2-2, reads GAGVSQSPSNKVTEKGKDVELRCDPISGHTALYWYRQSLGQGLEFLIYFQGNSAPDKSGLPSDRFSAERTGGSVSTLTIQRTQQEDSAVYLCASSLVVGAVTGELFFGEGSRLTVL.

Here the CDR3 reads CASSLGSGNQPQHF. DNA of the CDR3: TGTGCCAGCAGTCTCGGGAGTGGCAATCAGCCCCAGCATTTT. The chain joins TRBV27 to TRBJ1-5, with D uncertain. Germline loops: CDR1 MNHEY, CDR2 SMNVEV (reference sequence). The CDR3 is 14 residues long. V lost 5 bases, J lost 2 bases, and 10 bases lay in between.

J is TRBJ2-2 and V is TRBV9; 8 bases agree with TRBD1. V was pared by 4 bases and J by 3 bases, with 8 bases of the junction left unmatched. The CDR3 spans 16 residues. Germline CDR1 SGDLS, CDR2 YYNGEE. CDR3 coding DNA: TGTGCCAGCAGCAAAGAGCGGACAGGGCACACCGGGGAGCTGTTTTTT. Encoded protein: CASSKERTGHTGELFF. The variable domain in full, with the rest retrieved from reference TRBV9 and TRBJ2-2, is DSGVTQTPKHLITATGQRVTLRCSPRSGDLSVYWYQQSLDQGLQFLIQYYNGEERAKGNILERFSAQQFPDLHSELNLSSLELGDSALYFCASSKERTGHTGELFFGEGSRLTVL.

This clone was seen once. The chain has TRBV11-1 and TRBJ1-6; D is uncertain. This CDR3 contains 14 residues. V lost 4 bases and J 6 bases, leaving 10 bases between the germline ends. CDR1 and CDR2 (germline): SGHAT, FQDESV (reference sequence). Here the CDR3 DNA reads TGTGCCAGCAGCTCCAGGCTTACTAATTCACCCCTCCACTTT. Translating it yields CASSSRLTNSPLHF.

The chain has TRBV6-1 and TRBJ2-2; 9 nucleotides agree with TRBD1. The junction had 5 bases not matched to a gene; V was cut back by 8 bases and J by 7 bases. The CDR3 consists of 13 residues. The germline CDR1 and CDR2 sequences are MNHNS and SASEGT. The CDR3 spells CASRDRVVGELFF. The CDR3 region has the DNA TGTGCCAGCCGGGACAGGGTGGTCGGGGAGCTGTTTTTT.

The sample holds a few counts of this clone. V gene TRBV15 combines with J gene TRBJ2-3, with 11 bases aligning to TRBD1. The V and J ends lost 5 bases and 2 bases, in that order; junction bases with no gene match: 3. The CDR3 sequence is 15 residues long. CDR1 and CDR2 from the germline V gene are LNHNV and YYDKDF (reference sequence). CDR3 DNA sequence: TGTGCCACCAGCGCGGGACAGGGGGACACAGATACGCAGTATTTT. As protein: CATSAGQGDTDTQYF.

J is TRBJ1-2 and V is TRBV28, with 9 bases fitting TRBD1. V shed 5 bases and J 3 bases; nucleotides not matched to a gene: 7. This CDR3 comprises 15 residues. The germline gives CDR1 MDHEN, CDR2 SYDVKM. CDR3 nucleotides: TGTGCCAGCAGTCCTCGGACAGGGGTCGACTATGGCTACACCTTC. Its protein product is CASSPRTGVDYGYTF.

The chain links TRBV7-8 to TRBJ1-5; D call uncertain. V lost 4 bases and J lost 4, with 11 bases in between. CDR1 SGHVS and CDR2 FQNEAQ come from the germline V gene. The length of the CDR3 is 14 residues. This chain's CDR3 is CASSSWEGNQPQHF. Written as DNA, the CDR3 is TGTGCCAGCAGCTCCTGGGAGGGAAATCAGCCCCAGCATTTT.

CDR3 DNA: TGCGCCAGCCGGGACTTCGGAAGTGGAAACACCATATATTTT. This encodes CASRDFGSGNTIYF. V usage is TRBV5-1 and J usage is TRBJ1-3, with D tentatively TRBD1 (5 bases). Trimming took 7 bases from V and 3 from J, leaving 14 bases between them. The CDR3 is made up of 14 amino acids. Germline values: CDR1 SGHRS, CDR2 YFSETQ.

The genes are TRBV11-2 and TRBJ2-7, with D perhaps matching TRBD1 (5 bases). This CDR3 has 15 residues. Per germline, CDR1 SGHAT and CDR2 FQNNGV. With 5 bases removed from V and 2 bases from J, the gap between germline ends came to 16 bases. The CDR3 bases are TGTGCCAGCAGCCCCTTAGACAGATACCCCTACGAGCAGTACTTC. This encodes CASSPLDRYPYEQYF. The variable domain in full, completed from reference TRBV11-2 and TRBJ2-7, reads EAGVAQSPRYKIIEKRQSVAFWCNPISGHATLYWYQQILGQGPKLLIQFQNNGVVDDSQLPKDRFSAERLKGVDSTLKIQPAKLEDSAVYLCASSPLDRYPYEQYFGPGTRLTVT.

The chain uses TRBV4-1 and TRBJ2-7, with 12 nucleotides matching TRBD2. CDR1 MGHRA and CDR2 YSYEKL come from the germline V gene. The CDR3 sequence is 13 residues long. V was clipped by 11 bases and J by 4 bases; unmatched bases: 6. CDR3 DNA sequence: TGCGCCGGAGGGGGGACTAGCGGGTACGAGCAGTACTTC. Encoded protein: CAGGGTSGYEQYF.

The rearrangement uses TRBV28 and TRBJ2-2, with 7 bases matching TRBD2. The CDR3 runs 15 residues. The junction had 5 bases not matched to a gene; V was cut back by 3 bases and J by 4 bases. Germline CDR1 is MDHEN and CDR2 is SYDVKM. This chain's CDR3 is CASSFLAEITGELFF. The CDR3 region has the DNA TGTGCCAGCAGTTTCCTAGCGGAGATCACCGGGGAGCTGTTTTTT.

V is TRBV6-5 and J is TRBJ2-5; perhaps TRBD1 as D (5 bases). Trimming took 0 bases from V and 2 from J, leaving 7 bases between them. Germline V gene data show CDR1 as MNHEY and CDR2 as SVGAGI. The CDR3 covers 14 residues. The CDR3 region is CASSYSYRQETQYF. CDR3 nucleotide sequence: TGTGCCAGCAGTTACTCGTACAGGCAAGAGACCCAGTACTTC.

Worth noting for this clone: The junction shows a germline mismatch at one end, possibly a read error. The rearrangement uses TRBV7-7 and TRBJ2-2; no clear D. The CDR3 totals 16 residues. The germline gives CDR1 SSHAT, CDR2 FNYEAQ (reference sequence). The CDR3 sequence: CASSLVLTTNTGELFF. CDR3 bases: TGTGCTAGCAGCTTAGTTCTCACAACGAACACCGGGGAGCTGTTTTTT.

V usage is TRBV11-3 and J usage is TRBJ2-7; D remains ambiguous. CDR3 size: 13 residues. Germline V CDR1 and CDR2: SGHNT, YENEEA. V lost 3 bases and J 0 bases, leaving 6 bases between the germline ends. This CDR3 is CASSFRGSYEQYF. DNA for the CDR3: TGTGCCAGCAGCTTTAGAGGCTCCTACGAGCAGTACTTC.

This clone turned up a few times. The chain uses TRBV9 and TRBJ1-2; no reliable D call. The V gene lost 4 bases and the J gene lost 8 bases, with 15 bases spanning the gap. The CDR3 has 13 amino acids. In germline, CDR1 is SGDLS, CDR2 YYNGEE. The CDR3 region is CASSLTQAGGYTF. The CDR3 DNA reads TGTGCCAGCAGCTTGACACAAGCTGGAGGCTACACCTTC.

The chain recombines TRBV27 with TRBJ2-2, with D possibly matching TRBD2 (6 bases). The V and J ends lost 4 bases and 4 bases respectively, with 13 bases between them. Germline V gives CDR1 MNHEY, CDR2 SMNVEV (reference sequence). The CDR3 has 15 residues. The CDR3 protein is CASSSLARSTGELFF. DNA of the CDR3: TGTGCCAGCAGTTCCCTAGCGAGATCCACCGGGGAGCTGTTTTTT.

Written as DNA, the CDR3 is TGTGCCAGCAGCTTAAGGCCAACGGGACTAGGCTACGAGCAGTACTTC. Residues: CASSLRPTGLGYEQYF. The rearrangement joins TRBV7-2 to TRBJ2-7, with 8 bases matching TRBD2. The V gene end was trimmed by 2 bases and the J gene end by 3 bases; junction bases not matched to a gene: 9. From germline, CDR1 is SGHTA and CDR2 FQGNSA. The CDR3 runs 16 residues.

This rearrangement joins TRBV15 to TRBJ1-6; 7 bases are a match to TRBD1. This CDR3 has 16 residues. Germline V gives CDR1 LNHNV, CDR2 YYDKDF (reference sequence). Trimming cost V 0 bases and J 8 bases; bases outside gene matches: 7. The CDR3 reads CATSRDPQGDYSPLHF. The CDR3 DNA is TGTGCCACCAGCAGAGATCCCCAGGGGGATTATTCACCCCTCCACTTT.

This clone turned up a few times. This chain joins TRBV11-1 and TRBJ1-2, with 8 bases lining up with TRBD1. The CDR3 sequence is 15 residues long. J gave up 4 bases and V 5 bases, and 9 bases lay outside the gene matches. The germline gives CDR1 SGHAT, CDR2 FQDESV (reference sequence). In DNA, the CDR3 is TGTGCCAGCAGCCACGCTGGACAGGGCATCTATGGCTACACCTTC. Translating gives CASSHAGQGIYGYTF.

The chain couples TRBV9 to TRBJ2-3; no firm D call. In germline, CDR1 is SGDLS, CDR2 YYNGEE. The CDR3 consists of 16 residues. V lost 0 bases and J lost 0, with 11 bases in between. CDR3 in DNA: TGTGCCAGCAGCGTAGGGCGCGACACTAGCACAGATACGCAGTATTTT. Protein sequence: CASSVGRDTSTDTQYF.

Only one count was recorded for this clone. The chain uses TRBV6-1 and TRBJ2-1; 8 bases line up with TRBD2. Looked up from germline, CDR1 is MNHNS and CDR2 is SASEGT. This CDR3 is built from 14 residues. Losses at the gene ends were 8 bases for V and 6 bases for J; bases not matched to a gene: 9. CDR3 residues: CASHKRETANEQFF. The CDR3 coding sequence is TGTGCCAGCCACAAGCGGGAGACTGCCAATGAGCAGTTCTTC.

This chain joins TRBV7-9 and TRBJ2-2, with D perhaps TRBD1 (6 bases). The germline V gene encodes CDR1 SEHNR and CDR2 FQNEAQ (reference sequence). This CDR3 region has 15 residues. V lost 6 bases and J lost 0, with 11 bases in between. The CDR3 protein is CASRGRTANTGELFF. The CDR3 nucleotides are TGTGCCAGCAGGGGCAGGACAGCGAACACCGGGGAGCTGTTTTTT. The variable domain in full, completed from reference TRBV7-9 and TRBJ2-2, reads DTGVSQNPRHKITKRGQNVTFRCDPISEHNRLYWYRQTLGQGPEFLTYFQNEAQLEKSRLLSDRFSAERPKGSFSTLEIQRTEQGDSAMYLCASRGRTANTGELFFGEGSRLTVL.

J is TRBJ2-6 and V is TRBV6-6; D is ambiguous. The CDR3 length is 15 residues. Trimming left V 8 bases short and J 1 base short, with 12 bases between. Germline V gene lookup returns CDR1 MNHNY and CDR2 SVGAGI (reference sequence). The CDR3 is CASGLSDSGANVLTF. The CDR3 nucleotides are TGTGCCAGCGGGCTCTCAGATTCTGGGGCCAACGTCCTGACTTTC.

This sequence joins TRBV18 and TRBJ2-7; 7 bases are shared with TRBD1. CDR1 is KGHSH and CDR2 is LQKENI in the germline V gene. The CDR3 runs to 14 residues. The ends lost 5 bases at V and 2 bases at J; junction bases unmatched: 6. CDR3 in amino acids: CASSTLGQTYEQYF. CDR3 DNA sequence: TGTGCCAGCTCAACCTTGGGACAGACCTACGAGCAGTACTTC.

The rearrangement uses TRBV11-1 and TRBJ1-1; D not certain. The V and J ends lost 5 bases and 0 bases respectively, with 13 bases between them. This CDR3 has 15 amino acids. CDR1 and CDR2 (germline): SGHAT, FQDESV (reference sequence). CDR3 coding DNA: TGTGCCAGCAGCCCCCGCGGAGGCATGAACACTGAAGCTTTCTTT. Its protein is CASSPRGGMNTEAFF.

This chain joins TRBV5-5 and TRBJ1-2; D is uncertain. This CDR3 contains 12 residues. V was cut by 5 bases and J by 4 bases, with 9 bases left in between. In germline, CDR1 is SGHKS, CDR2 YYEKEE (reference sequence). DNA of the CDR3: TGTGCCAGCAGGCGGGGTGGCTATGGCTACACCTTC. It yields the protein CASRRGGYGYTF.

DNA for the CDR3: TGTGCCAGCCGAGGTCAGACAGGGGGCCACGAGCAGTACTTC. It yields the protein CASRGQTGGHEQYF. The rearrangement joins TRBV27 to TRBJ2-7, with 10 bases aligning to TRBD1. The CDR3 sequence is 14 residues long. Germline loops: CDR1 MNHEY, CDR2 SMNVEV (reference sequence). J lost 5 bases, V lost 8 bases, and 9 bases had no gene match.